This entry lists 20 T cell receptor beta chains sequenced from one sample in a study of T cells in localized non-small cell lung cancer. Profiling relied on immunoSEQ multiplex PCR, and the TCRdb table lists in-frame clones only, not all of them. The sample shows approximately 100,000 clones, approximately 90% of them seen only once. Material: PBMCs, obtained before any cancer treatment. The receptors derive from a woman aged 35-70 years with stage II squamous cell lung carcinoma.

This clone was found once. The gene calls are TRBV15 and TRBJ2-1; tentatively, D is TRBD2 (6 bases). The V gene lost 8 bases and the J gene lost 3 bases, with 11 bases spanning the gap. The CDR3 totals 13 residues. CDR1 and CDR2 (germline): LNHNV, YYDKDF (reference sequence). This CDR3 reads CATRGGNYNEQFF. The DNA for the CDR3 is TGTGCCACCCGCGGCGGGAACTACAATGAGCAGTTCTTC.

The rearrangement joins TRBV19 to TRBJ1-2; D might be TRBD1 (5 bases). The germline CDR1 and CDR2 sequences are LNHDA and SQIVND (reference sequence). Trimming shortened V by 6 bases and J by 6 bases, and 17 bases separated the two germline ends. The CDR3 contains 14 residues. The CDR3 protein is CASRLGTGGDGYTF. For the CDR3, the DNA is TGTGCCAGTAGGCTCGGGACCGGAGGGGATGGCTACACCTTC.

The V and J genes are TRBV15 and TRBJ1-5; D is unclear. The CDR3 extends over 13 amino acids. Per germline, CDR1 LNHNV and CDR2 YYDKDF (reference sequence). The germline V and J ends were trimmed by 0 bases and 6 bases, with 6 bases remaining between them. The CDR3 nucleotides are TGTGCCACCAGCAGAGATTATGGTCAGCCCCAGCATTTT. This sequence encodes CATSRDYGQPQHF.

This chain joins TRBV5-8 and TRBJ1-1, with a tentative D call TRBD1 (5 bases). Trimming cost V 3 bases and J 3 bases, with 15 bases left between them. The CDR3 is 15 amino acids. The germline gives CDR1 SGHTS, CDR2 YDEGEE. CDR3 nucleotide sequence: TGTGCCAGCAGCTGGGGGAGGGTAATACACACTGAAGCTTTCTTT. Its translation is CASSWGRVIHTEAFF.

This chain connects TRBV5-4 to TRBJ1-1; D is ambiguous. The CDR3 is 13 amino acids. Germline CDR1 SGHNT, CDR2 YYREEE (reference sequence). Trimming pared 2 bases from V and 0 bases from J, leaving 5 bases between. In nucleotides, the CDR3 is TGTGCCAGCAGCTTACTTCTGAACACTGAAGCTTTCTTT. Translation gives CASSLLLNTEAFF.

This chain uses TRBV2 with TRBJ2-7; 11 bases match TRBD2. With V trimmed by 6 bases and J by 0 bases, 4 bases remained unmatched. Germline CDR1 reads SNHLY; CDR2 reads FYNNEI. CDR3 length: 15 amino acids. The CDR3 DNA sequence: TGTGCCAGCAGGCCTAGCGGGAGGAGCTCCTACGAGCAGTACTTC. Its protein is CASRPSGRSSYEQYF.

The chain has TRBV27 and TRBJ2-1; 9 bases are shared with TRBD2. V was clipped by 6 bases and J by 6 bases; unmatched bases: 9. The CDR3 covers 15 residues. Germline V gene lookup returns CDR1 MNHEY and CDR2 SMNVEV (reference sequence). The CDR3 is CASSLAGGAGNEQFF. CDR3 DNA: TGTGCCAGCAGCCTCGCGGGGGGGGCCGGCAATGAGCAGTTCTTC.

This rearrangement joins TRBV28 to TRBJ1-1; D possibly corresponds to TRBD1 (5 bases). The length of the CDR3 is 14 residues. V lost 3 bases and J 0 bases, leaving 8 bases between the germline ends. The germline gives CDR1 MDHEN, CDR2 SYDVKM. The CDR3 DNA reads TGTGCCAGCAGTTTGGCAGGGATGAACACTGAAGCTTTCTTT. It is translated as CASSLAGMNTEAFF.

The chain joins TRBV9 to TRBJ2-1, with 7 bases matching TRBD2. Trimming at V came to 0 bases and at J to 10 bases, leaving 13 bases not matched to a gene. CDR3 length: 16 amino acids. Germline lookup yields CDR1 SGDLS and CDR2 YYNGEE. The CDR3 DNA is TGTGCCAGCAGCGTAGGGAGTAGCGGGCCAGGGTCCGAGCAGTTCTTC. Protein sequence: CASSVGSSGPGSEQFF.

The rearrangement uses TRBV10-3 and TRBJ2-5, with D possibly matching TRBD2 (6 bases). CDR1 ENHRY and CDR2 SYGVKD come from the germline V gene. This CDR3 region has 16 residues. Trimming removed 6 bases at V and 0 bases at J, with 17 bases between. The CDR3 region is CAISTAREMYQETQYF. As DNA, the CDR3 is TGTGCCATCAGCACAGCCCGGGAGATGTACCAAGAGACCCAGTACTTC.

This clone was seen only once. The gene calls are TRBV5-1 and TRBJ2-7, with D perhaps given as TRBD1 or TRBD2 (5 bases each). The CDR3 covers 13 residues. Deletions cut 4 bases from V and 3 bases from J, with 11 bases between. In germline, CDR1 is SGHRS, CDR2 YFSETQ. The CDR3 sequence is CASSKGPYYEQYF. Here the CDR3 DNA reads TGCGCCAGCAGCAAGGGACCTTACTACGAGCAGTACTTC.

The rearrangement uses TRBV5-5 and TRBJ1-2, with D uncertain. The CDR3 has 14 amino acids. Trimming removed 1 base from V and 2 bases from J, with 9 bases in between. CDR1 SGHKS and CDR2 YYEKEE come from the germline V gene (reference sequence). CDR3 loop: CASSLFAGNYGYTF. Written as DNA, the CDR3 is TGTGCCAGCAGCTTGTTCGCAGGCAACTATGGCTACACCTTC.

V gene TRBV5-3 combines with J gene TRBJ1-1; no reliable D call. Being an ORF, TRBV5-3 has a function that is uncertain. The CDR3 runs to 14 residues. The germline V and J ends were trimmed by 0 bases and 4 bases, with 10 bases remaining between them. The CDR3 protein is CARSLGRVGTEAFF. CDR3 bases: TGTGCCAGAAGCTTGGGAAGGGTTGGCACTGAAGCTTTCTTT.

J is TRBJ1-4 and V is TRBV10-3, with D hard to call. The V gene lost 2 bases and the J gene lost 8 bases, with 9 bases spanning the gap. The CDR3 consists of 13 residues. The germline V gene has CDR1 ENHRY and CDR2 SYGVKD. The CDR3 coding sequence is TGTGCCATCAGTGAGGTTCGTGAGGAAAAACTGTTTTTT. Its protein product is CAISEVREEKLFF.

The CDR3 region has the DNA TGTGCCAGCAGCTTAGACAGGGGGCAAGAGACCCAGTACTTC. The encoded protein is CASSLDRGQETQYF. The rearrangement links TRBV5-4 to TRBJ2-5; 9 bases match TRBD1. CDR1 and CDR2 (germline): SGHNT, YYREEE (reference sequence). Losses at the gene ends were 2 bases for V and 2 bases for J; bases not matched to a gene: 1. The CDR3 has 14 residues.

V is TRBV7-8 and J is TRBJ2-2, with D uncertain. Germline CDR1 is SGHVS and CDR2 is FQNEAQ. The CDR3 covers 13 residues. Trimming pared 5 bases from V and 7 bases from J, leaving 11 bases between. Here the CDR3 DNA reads TGTGCCAGCAGCATGAACCTTGACGGGGAGCTGTTTTTT. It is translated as CASSMNLDGELFF. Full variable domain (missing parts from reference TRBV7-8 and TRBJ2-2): GAGVSQSPRYKVAKRGQDVALRCDPISGHVSLFWYQQALGQGPEFLTYFQNEAQLDKSGLPSDRFFAERPEGSVSTLKIQRTQQEDSAVYLCASSMNLDGELFFGEGSRLTVL.

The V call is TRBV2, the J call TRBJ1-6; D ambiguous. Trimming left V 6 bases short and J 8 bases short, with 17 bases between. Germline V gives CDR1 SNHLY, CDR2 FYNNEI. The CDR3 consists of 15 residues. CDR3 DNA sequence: TGTGCCAGCAGCCTTGAAGAGATACCTTATTCACCCCTCCACTTT. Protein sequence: CASSLEEIPYSPLHF.

The CDR3 protein is CASSQETETLHFYNEQFF. The CDR3 coding sequence is TGTGCCAGCAGCCAAGAAACGGAGACCCTGCATTTTTACAATGAGCAGTTCTTC. The rearrangement links TRBV4-2 to TRBJ2-1; D not resolved. V was pared by 0 bases and J by 4 bases, with 19 bases between. Per germline, CDR1 LGHNA and CDR2 YNFKEQ. The CDR3 is 18 amino acids.

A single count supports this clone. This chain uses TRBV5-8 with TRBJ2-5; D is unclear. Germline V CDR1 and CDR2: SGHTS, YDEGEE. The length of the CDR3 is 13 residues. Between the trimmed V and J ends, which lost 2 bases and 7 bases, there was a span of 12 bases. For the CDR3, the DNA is TGTGCCAGCAGCTTACAACCCGAAGGGACCCAGTACTTC. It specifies CASSLQPEGTQYF.

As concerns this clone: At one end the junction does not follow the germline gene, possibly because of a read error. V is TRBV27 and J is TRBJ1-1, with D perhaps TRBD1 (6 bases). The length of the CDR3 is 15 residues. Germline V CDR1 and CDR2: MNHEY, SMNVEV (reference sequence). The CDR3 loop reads CASSFAPGQNSEAFF. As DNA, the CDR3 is TGTGCCAGCAGTTTCGCCCCCGGACAGAACTCTGAAGCTTTCTTT.